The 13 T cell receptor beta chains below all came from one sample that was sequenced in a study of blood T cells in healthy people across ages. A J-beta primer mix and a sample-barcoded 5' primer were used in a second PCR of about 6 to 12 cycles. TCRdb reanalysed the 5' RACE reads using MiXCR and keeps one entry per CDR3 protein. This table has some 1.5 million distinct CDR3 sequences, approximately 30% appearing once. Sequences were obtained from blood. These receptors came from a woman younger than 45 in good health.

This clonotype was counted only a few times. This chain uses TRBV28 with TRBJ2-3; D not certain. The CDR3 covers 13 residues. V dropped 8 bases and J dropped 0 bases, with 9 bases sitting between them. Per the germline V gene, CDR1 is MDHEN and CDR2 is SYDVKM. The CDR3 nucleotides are TGTGCCAGCCTCCGTGAAAGCACAGATACGCAGTATTTT. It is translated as CASLRESTDTQYF.

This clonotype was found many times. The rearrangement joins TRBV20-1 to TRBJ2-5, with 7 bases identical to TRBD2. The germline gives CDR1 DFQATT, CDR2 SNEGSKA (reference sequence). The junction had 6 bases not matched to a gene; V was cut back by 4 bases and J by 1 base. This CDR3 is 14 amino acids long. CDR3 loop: CSATGAGSQETQYF. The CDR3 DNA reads TGCAGTGCTACCGGAGCGGGAAGCCAAGAGACCCAGTACTTC.

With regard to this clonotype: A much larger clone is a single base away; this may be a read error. CDR3 loop: CASSLDGVSSYEQYF. The CDR3 DNA reads TGTGCCAGCAGCCTAGACGGGGTCAGCTCCTACGAGCAGTACTTC. The chain uses TRBV7-2 and TRBJ2-7, with D tentatively TRBD2 (5 bases). V was pared by 5 bases and J by 0 bases, with 14 bases between. The CDR3 is 15 amino acids. The V gene's germline CDR1 is SGHTA and CDR2 FQGNSA.

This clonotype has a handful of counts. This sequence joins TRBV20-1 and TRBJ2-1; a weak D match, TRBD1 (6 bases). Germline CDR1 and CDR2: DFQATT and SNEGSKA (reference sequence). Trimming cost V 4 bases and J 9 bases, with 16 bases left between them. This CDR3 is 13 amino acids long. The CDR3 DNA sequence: TGCAGTGCTAACAGGGTCGCCTGGGGTGAGCAGTTCTTC. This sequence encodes CSANRVAWGEQFF.

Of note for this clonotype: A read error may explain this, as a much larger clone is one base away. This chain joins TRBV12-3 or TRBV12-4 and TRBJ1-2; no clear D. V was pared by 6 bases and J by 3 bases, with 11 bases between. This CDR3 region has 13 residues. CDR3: CASSILRDYGYTF. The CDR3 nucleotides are TGTGCCAGCAGCATACTCCGGGACTATGGCTACACCTTC.

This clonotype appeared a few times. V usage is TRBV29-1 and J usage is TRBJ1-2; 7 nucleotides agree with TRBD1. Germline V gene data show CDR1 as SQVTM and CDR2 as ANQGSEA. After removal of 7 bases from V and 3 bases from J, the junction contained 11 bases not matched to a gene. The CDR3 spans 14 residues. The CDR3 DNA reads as TGCAGCGCCCGAGGGGGCAGCCGCGACTATGGCTACACCTTC. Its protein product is CSARGGSRDYGYTF.

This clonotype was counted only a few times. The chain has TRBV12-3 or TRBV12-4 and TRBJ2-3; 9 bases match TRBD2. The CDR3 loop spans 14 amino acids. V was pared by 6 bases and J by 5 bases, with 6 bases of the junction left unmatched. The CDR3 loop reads CASSPAGGRDTQYF. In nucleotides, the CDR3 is TGTGCCAGCAGCCCGGCGGGGGGGCGAGATACGCAGTATTTT.

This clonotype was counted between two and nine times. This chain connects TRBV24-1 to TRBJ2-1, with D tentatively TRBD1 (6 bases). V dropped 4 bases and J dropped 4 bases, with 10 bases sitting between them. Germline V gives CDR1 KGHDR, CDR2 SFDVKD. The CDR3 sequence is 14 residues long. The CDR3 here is CATSESRGYNEQFF. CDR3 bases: TGTGCCACCAGTGAATCCAGGGGTTACAATGAGCAGTTCTTC.

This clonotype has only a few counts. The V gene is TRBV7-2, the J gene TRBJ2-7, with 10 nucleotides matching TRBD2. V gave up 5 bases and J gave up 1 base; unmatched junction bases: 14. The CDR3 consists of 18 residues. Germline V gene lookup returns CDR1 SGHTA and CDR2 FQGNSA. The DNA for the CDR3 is TGTGCCAGCAGCCAACGCCTCCCTCTAGCGGGGGAGTCCTACGAGCAGTACTTC. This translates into CASSQRLPLAGESYEQYF.

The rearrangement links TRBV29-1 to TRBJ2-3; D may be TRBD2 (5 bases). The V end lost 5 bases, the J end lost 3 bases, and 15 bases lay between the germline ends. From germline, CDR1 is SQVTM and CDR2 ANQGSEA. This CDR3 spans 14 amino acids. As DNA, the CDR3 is TGCAGCGTTCAGGCCCGCTCGGGGACAGATACGCAGTATTTT. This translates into CSVQARSGTDTQYF.

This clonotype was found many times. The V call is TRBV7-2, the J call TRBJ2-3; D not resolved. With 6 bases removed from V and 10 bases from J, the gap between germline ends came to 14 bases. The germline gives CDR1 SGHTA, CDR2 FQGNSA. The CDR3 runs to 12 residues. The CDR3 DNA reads TGTGCCAGCAGTTATCCTCAAAGGCCGCAGTATTTT. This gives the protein CASSYPQRPQYF. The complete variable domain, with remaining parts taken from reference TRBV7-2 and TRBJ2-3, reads GAGVSQSPSNKVTEKGKDVELRCDPISGHTALYWYRQSLGQGLEFLIYFQGNSAPDKSGLPSDRFSAERTGGSVSTLTIQRTQQEDSAVYLCASSYPQRPQYFGPGTRLTVL.

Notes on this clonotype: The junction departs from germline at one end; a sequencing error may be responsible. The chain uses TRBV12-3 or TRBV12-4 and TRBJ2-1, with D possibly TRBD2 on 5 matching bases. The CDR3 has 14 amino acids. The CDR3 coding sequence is TGTGCCAACAGTTTTTACAGCGGAAGGAATGAGCAGTTCTTC. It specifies CANSFYSGRNEQFF.

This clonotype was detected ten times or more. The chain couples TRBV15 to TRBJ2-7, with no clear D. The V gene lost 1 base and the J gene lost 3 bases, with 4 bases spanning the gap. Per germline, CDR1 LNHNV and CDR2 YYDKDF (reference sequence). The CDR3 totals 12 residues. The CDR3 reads CATSRGDYEQYF. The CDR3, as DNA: TGTGCCACCAGCAGAGGGGACTACGAGCAGTACTTC.